A selection of T cell receptor beta chains follows, all from one sample in a study of graft-versus-host responses after intestinal transplantation. What these receptors recognize is not known. Using immunoSEQ multiplex PCR, the repertoire was profiled, and TCRdb retains in-frame clones only, with some absent. The sample lists approximately 97,000 clones, about nine tenths occurring once. Sample: unstimulated CD4+ T cells sorted from spleen or lymph node cells, taken before transplant. Source of these receptors: a human donor who was the organ donor for an intestinal transplant. Each CDR3 is given with its conserved first and last residue.

>TRBV2|TRBJ1-6
CASARVDSYNSPLHF
>TRBV28|TRBJ2-5
CASSFGDRGPQYF
>TRBV4-2|TRBJ2-3
CASSNGAGGVTDTQYF
>TRBV9|TRBJ1-2
CASSVAMGPTYGYTF
>TRBV5-1|TRBJ2-5
CASSQKAGQETQYF
>TRBV7-3|TRBJ2-3
CASSEDRGTDTQYF
>TRBV7-2|TRBJ2-5
CASSSQARQETQYF
>TRBV9|TRBJ1-1
CASSVGWGQVNTEAFF
>TRBV4-3|TRBJ2-3
CASSHRDTDTQYF
>TRBV19|TRBJ2-7
CASSIRPGTYEQYF
>TRBV6-5|TRBJ2-7
CASSWTSGPYEQYF
>TRBV6-4|TRBJ2-3
CASSDTERGSSTDTQYF
>TRBV20-1|TRBJ2-1
CSARAGNEQFF
>TRBV28|TRBJ1-6
CASSFAGVNSPLHF
>TRBV9|TRBJ2-1
CASSARRLAGGDNEQFF
>TRBV4-3|TRBJ1-2
CASSQGGIAGYTF
>TRBV9|TRBJ2-2
CASSPTAANTGELFF
>TRBV7-9|TRBJ2-1
CASSLASLAGGYNEQFF
>TRBV10-1|TRBJ1-1
CASRDREAFF
>TRBV5-5|TRBJ2-7
CASSLGDRVSYEQYF
>TRBV4-3|TRBJ1-4
CASSLRANEKLFF
>TRBV5-4|TRBJ2-5
CASSPAAGAAETQYF
>TRBV4-2|TRBJ2-7
CASSHWQGESSYEQYF
>TRBV9|TRBJ1-1
CASSEGPNTEAFF
>TRBV20-1|TRBJ2-5
CSAQDETQYF
>TRBV9|TRBJ1-1
CASSRRGSTEAFF
>TRBV6-4|TRBJ2-7
CASSWDTYYEQYF
>TRBV5-4|TRBJ2-2
CASSFGVAGELFF
>TRBV6-5|TRBJ1-2
CASSADRAHYGYTF